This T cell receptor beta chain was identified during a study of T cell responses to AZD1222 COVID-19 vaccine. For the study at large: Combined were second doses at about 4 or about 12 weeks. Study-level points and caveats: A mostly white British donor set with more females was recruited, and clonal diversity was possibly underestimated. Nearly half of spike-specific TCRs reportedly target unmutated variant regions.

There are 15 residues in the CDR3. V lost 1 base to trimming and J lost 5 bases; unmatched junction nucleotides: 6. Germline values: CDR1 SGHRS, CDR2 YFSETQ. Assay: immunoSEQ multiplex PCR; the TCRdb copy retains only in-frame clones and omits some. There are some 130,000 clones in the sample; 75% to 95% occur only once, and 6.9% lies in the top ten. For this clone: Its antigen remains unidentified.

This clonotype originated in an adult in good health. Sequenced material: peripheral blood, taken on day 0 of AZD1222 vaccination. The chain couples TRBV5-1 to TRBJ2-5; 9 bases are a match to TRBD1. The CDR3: CASSLTGTGKETQYF. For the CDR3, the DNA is TGCGCCAGCAGCTTGACCGGGACAGGGAAGGAGACCCAGTACTTC.